These 18 T cell receptor beta chains share one sample of origin, sequenced in a study of neurological immune-mediated disorders. TCRdb independently ran MiXCR on the 5' RACE reads; one entry per CDR3 protein. The sample holds 60,000 to 85,000 distinct CDR3 sequences, about 5.5% seen once. Sequencing was performed on PBMCs. The source is a woman in her thirties with multiple sclerosis.

This chain joins TRBV25-1 and TRBJ2-1, with D possibly TRBD1 on 5 matching bases. Germline V lookup: CDR1 MGHDK, CDR2 SYGVNS. CDR3 size: 16 residues. Trimming left V 0 bases short and J 4 bases short, with 13 bases between. The CDR3 is CASSEYQGQGYNEQFF. CDR3 nucleotides: TGTGCCAGCAGTGAATATCAGGGTCAGGGTTACAATGAGCAGTTCTTC.

This clonotype was seen ten or more times. The J gene is TRBJ2-3, the V gene TRBV20-1; TRBD2 might be the D (5 bases). V lost 0 bases, J lost 6 bases, and 13 bases lay in between. Germline assignment: CDR1 DFQATT and CDR2 SNEGSKA (reference sequence). The CDR3 has 14 residues. CDR3 nucleotide sequence: TGCAGTGCTAGAGATCTGAGGGTTCGGGATACGCAGTATTTT. It encodes CSARDLRVRDTQYF.

The table lists this clonotype with many counts. This chain links TRBV7-3 with TRBJ2-3, with 10 bases identical to TRBD2. Trimming removed 5 bases from V and 1 base from J; junction bases left unmatched: 0. The CDR3 runs to 14 residues. The V gene's germline CDR1 is SGHTA and CDR2 FQGTGA. This chain's CDR3 is CASSTSGGTDTQYF. The CDR3 nucleotides read TGTGCCAGCAGCACTAGCGGGGGCACAGATACGCAGTATTTT.

V usage is TRBV5-1 and J usage is TRBJ2-1; perhaps D is TRBD1 or TRBD2 (5 bases each). The germline V gene encodes CDR1 SGHRS and CDR2 YFSETQ. The CDR3 sequence is 15 residues long. With 4 bases removed from V and 12 bases from J, the gap between germline ends came to 23 bases. CDR3 DNA sequence: TGCGCCAGCAGCATGACCCGGGACGGGGTAGAAGTGCAGTTCTTC. Translating gives CASSMTRDGVEVQFF.

The chain couples TRBV27 to TRBJ2-2; D is unresolved. CDR1 MNHEY and CDR2 SMNVEV come from the germline V gene (reference sequence). The CDR3 is 14 residues long. The V end lost 8 bases, the J end lost 3 bases, and 13 bases lay between the germline ends. The CDR3 reads CASANVLHTGELFF. CDR3 in DNA: TGTGCCAGCGCCAATGTCCTACACACCGGGGAGCTGTTTTTT.

The chain couples TRBV20-1 to TRBJ1-5; 8 nucleotides line up with TRBD1. Germline loops: CDR1 DFQATT, CDR2 SNEGSKA (reference sequence). Losses at the gene ends were 3 bases for V and 7 bases for J; bases not matched to a gene: 5. The CDR3 runs 13 residues. In DNA form, the CDR3 reads TGCAGTGCTAGGGACAGGGCCGAGCAGCCCCAGCATTTT. It codes for CSARDRAEQPQHF.

There are many counts of this clonotype. This rearrangement joins TRBV30 to TRBJ1-2; no firm D call. Germline V gives CDR1 GTSNPN, CDR2 SVGIG (reference sequence). There are 13 residues in the CDR3. V lost 2 bases and J 6 bases, leaving 13 bases between the germline ends. Here the CDR3 reads CAWSLVEGDGYTF. The CDR3 DNA follows: TGTGCCTGGAGTTTAGTGGAGGGTGATGGCTACACCTTC.

This clonotype was recorded at least ten times. The V gene is TRBV6-6, the J gene TRBJ2-2; D possibly matches TRBD1 or TRBD2 (7 bases each). The CDR3 spans 14 residues. With 6 bases removed from V and 7 bases from J, the gap between germline ends came to 15 bases. Looked up from germline, CDR1 is MNHNY and CDR2 is SVGAGI (reference sequence). CDR3 DNA: TGTGCCAGCAGATCGACAGGGAGGGACGGGGAGCTGTTTTTT. Its translation is CASRSTGRDGELFF.

This clonotype has a count of ten or more. V is TRBV6-5 and J is TRBJ2-1; TRBD2 aligns across 12 bases. CDR1 and CDR2 from the germline V gene are MNHEY and SVGAGI. Germline trimming cut 1 base from V and 0 bases from J; bases unmatched to any gene: 7. The CDR3 is made up of 19 amino acids. CDR3 bases: TGTGCCAGCAGTTACTTGACTAGCGGGAGATCGTTCTCCTACAATGAGCAGTTCTTC. This codes for CASSYLTSGRSFSYNEQFF.

This clonotype has a handful of counts. The J gene is TRBJ1-6, the V gene TRBV5-1; weak D call: TRBD1 (5 bases). V was shortened by 0 bases and J by 14 bases, with 12 bases between the two germline ends. Germline V CDR1 and CDR2: SGHRS, YFSETQ. The CDR3 is 13 amino acids. CDR3 in DNA: TGCGCCAGCAGCTTGGAAAGGGGACGGACCCTCCACTTT. Amino acid sequence: CASSLERGRTLHF. The full variable domain, rest sourced from reference TRBV5-1 and TRBJ1-6, is KAGVTQTPRYLIKTRGQQVTLSCSPISGHRSVSWYQQTPGQGLQFLFEYFSETQRNKGNFPGRFSGRQFSNSRSEMNVSTLELGDSALYLCASSLERGRTLHFGNGTRLTVT.

The table lists this clonotype with many counts. The chain links TRBV20-1 to TRBJ2-1; 8 positions agree with TRBD2. The CDR3 consists of 15 residues. The trim removed 5 bases at V and 1 base at J, leaving 7 bases unmatched. The germline V gene has CDR1 DFQATT and CDR2 SNEGSKA (reference sequence). CDR3 sequence reads: CSAPSGSKSYNEQFF. The DNA for the CDR3 is TGCAGTGCTCCAAGCGGGAGCAAATCCTACAATGAGCAGTTCTTC.

This clonotype was seen many times. CDR3 DNA sequence: TGCAGTGCTAGGATGGACAGGGTGAATGAGCAGTTCTTC. It translates to CSARMDRVNEQFF. The genes are TRBV20-1 and TRBJ2-1; 8 positions agree with TRBD1. Germline assignment: CDR1 DFQATT and CDR2 SNEGSKA (reference sequence). The CDR3 totals 13 residues. V was pared by 3 bases and J by 7 bases, with 5 bases of the junction left unmatched.

This clonotype showed up many times. V and J are TRBV12-3 or TRBV12-4 and TRBJ2-5; perhaps D is TRBD1 or TRBD2 (5 bases each). V was clipped by 5 bases and J by 1 base, with 11 bases between them. The CDR3 contains 14 residues. The DNA for the CDR3 is TGTGCCAGCAGTCCCGCCGGGGCCCAAGAGACCCAGTACTTC. Translation gives CASSPAGAQETQYF.

The genes are TRBV4-1 and TRBJ2-2, with D possibly matching TRBD2 (7 bases). This CDR3 is built from 18 residues. V was cut by 3 bases and J by 4 bases, with 21 bases left in between. Germline assignment: CDR1 MGHRA and CDR2 YSYEKL. CDR3 amino acids: CASSHVTRGASATGELFF. The CDR3 DNA reads TGCGCCAGCAGCCACGTTACTCGGGGGGCTTCGGCCACCGGGGAGCTGTTTTTT.

This clonotype was recorded at least ten times. The chain uses TRBV25-1 and TRBJ2-2; weak D call: TRBD2 (5 bases). Per germline, CDR1 MGHDK and CDR2 SYGVNS. Trimming removed 3 bases from V and 4 bases from J, with 9 bases in between. This CDR3 is built from 14 residues. CDR3 region: CASSEARGTGELFF. CDR3 DNA sequence: TGTGCCAGCAGTGAGGCACGGGGCACCGGGGAGCTGTTTTTT. The variable domain in full, completed from reference TRBV25-1 and TRBJ2-2, reads EADIYQTPRYLVIGTGKKITLECSQTMGHDKMYWYQQDPGMELHLIHYSYGVNSTEKGDLSSESTVSRIRTEHFPLTLESARPSHTSQYLCASSEARGTGELFFGEGSRLTVL.

This clonotype was seen more than once but under ten times. The chain uses TRBV3-1 and TRBJ1-3; D unresolved. The CDR3 contains 15 residues. Germline lookup yields CDR1 LGHDT and CDR2 YNNKEL (reference sequence). Trimming removed 4 bases from V and 2 bases from J, with 12 bases in between. CDR3 amino acids: CASSPRHPTGNTIYF. In DNA form, the CDR3 reads TGTGCCAGCAGCCCCCGACACCCTACTGGAAACACCATATATTTT. Using reference TRBV3-1 and TRBJ1-3 for the parts outside the CDR3, the full variable domain is DTAVSQTPKYLVTQMGNDKSIKCEQNLGHDTMYWYKQDSKKFLKIMFSYNNKELIINETVPNRFSPKSPDKAHLNLHINSLELGDSAVYFCASSPRHPTGNTIYFGEGSWLTVV.

This clonotype was seen repeatedly, ten times or more. The gene calls are TRBV10-3 and TRBJ2-7; D might be TRBD1 (5 bases). Germline V lookup: CDR1 ENHRY, CDR2 SYGVKD. This CDR3 has 14 residues. With 2 bases removed from V and 2 bases from J, the gap between germline ends came to 10 bases. CDR3 sequence (DNA): TGTGCCATCAGTGAGGGGGCAGTAGCCTACGAGCAGTACTTC. Its translation is CAISEGAVAYEQYF.

This clonotype was seen at least ten times. The CDR3 region is CASSREENEKLFF. The CDR3 nucleotides are TGTGCCAGCAGCAGGGAGGAGAATGAAAAACTGTTTTTT. The J gene is TRBJ1-4, the V gene TRBV6-1, with D perhaps matching TRBD1 (5 bases). Trimming took 6 bases from V and 5 from J, leaving 10 bases between them. CDR1 and CDR2 (germline): MNHNS, SASEGT. This CDR3 region has 13 residues.